These 4 T cell receptor beta chains came from one sample sequenced in a study of CD8 T cells in ankylosing spondylitis. MiXCR, run by TCRdb on the 5' RACE reads, gives a single entry per CDR3 protein. The data show tens of thousands of distinct CDR3 sequences, around 6% seen once. Sequencing used blood, either unsorted or a sorted T cell fraction (not recorded which). These receptors came from a male donor with ankylosing spondylitis or in good health (not recorded which).

This clonotype was observed many times. The CDR3 region has the DNA TGCAGTGCTGGGGCAGGGGGTTGGTATGGCTACACCTTC. It codes for CSAGAGGWYGYTF. V usage is TRBV20-1 and J usage is TRBJ1-2, with 7 bases fitting TRBD1. In germline, CDR1 is DFQATT, CDR2 SNEGSKA (reference sequence). CDR3 length equals 13 residues. The junction had 8 bases not matched to a gene; V was cut back by 5 bases and J by 5 bases.

This clonotype appeared many times. This rearrangement joins TRBV2 to TRBJ1-1; D perhaps matches TRBD1 (6 bases). CDR1 and CDR2 from the germline V gene are SNHLY and FYNNEI. With 8 bases removed from V and 1 base from J, the gap between germline ends came to 14 bases. The CDR3 is 14 amino acids. CDR3 DNA: TGTGCCAGCGGGCCCAGGGGCGCGAACACTGAAGCTTTCTTT. Translation: CASGPRGANTEAFF. Full variable domain (remainder filled in from reference TRBV2 and TRBJ1-1): EPEVTQTPSHQVTQMGQEVILRCVPISNHLYFYWYRQILGQKVEFLVSFYNNEISEKSEIFDDQFSVERPDGSNFTLKIRSTKLEDSAMYFCASGPRGANTEAFFGQGTRLTVV.

This clonotype was detected many times. The chain links TRBV20-1 to TRBJ1-1; D not resolved. The CDR3 extends over 13 amino acids. The germline V gene encodes CDR1 DFQATT and CDR2 SNEGSKA (reference sequence). Trimming pared 5 bases from V and 4 bases from J, leaving 14 bases between. CDR3 sequence: CSALTLPFTEAFF. CDR3 bases: TGCAGTGCTTTGACTCTTCCGTTCACTGAAGCTTTCTTT.

This clonotype was seen more than once but under ten times. One base away lies a much larger clone, so this may be a sequencing read error. The chain combines TRBV13 with TRBJ1-2, with TRBD1 identical over 9 bases. CDR3 length equals 18 residues. Per the germline V gene, CDR1 is PRHDT and CDR2 is FYEKMQ (reference sequence). The CDR3 reads CTSSLGRDRAARYYGYTF. As DNA, the CDR3 is TGTACCAGCAGTTTAGGACGGGACAGGGCAGCGAGGTACTATGGCTACACCTTC.